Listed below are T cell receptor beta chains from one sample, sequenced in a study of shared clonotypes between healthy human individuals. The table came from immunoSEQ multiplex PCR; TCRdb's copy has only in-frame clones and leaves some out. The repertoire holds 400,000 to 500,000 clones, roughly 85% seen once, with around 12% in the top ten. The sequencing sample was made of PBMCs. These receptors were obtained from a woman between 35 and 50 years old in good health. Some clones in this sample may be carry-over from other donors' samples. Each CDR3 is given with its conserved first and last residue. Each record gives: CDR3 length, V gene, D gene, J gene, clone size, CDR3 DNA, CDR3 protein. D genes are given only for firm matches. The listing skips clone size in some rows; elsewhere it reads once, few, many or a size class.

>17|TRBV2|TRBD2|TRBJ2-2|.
TGTGCCCGCCCGGGACTAGCGGGACAGGCGAACACCGGGGAGCTGTTTTTT
CARPGLAGQANTGELFF
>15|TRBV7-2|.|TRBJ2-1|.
TGTGCCAGCACAAGGGTAGCGACAAGAAACAATGAGCAGTTCTTC
CASTRVATRNNEQFF
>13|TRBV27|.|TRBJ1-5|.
TGTGCCAGCAGTTCCCGTACGGGTCAGCCCCAGCATTTT
CASSSRTGQPQHF
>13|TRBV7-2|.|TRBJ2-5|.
TGTGCCAGCAGCAGTCGAAATCAAGAGACCCAGTACTTC
CASSSRNQETQYF
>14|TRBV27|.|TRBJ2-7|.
TGTGCCAGCAGTTTTCGGACAGATACCTACGAGCAGTACTTC
CASSFRTDTYEQYF
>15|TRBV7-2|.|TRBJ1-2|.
TGTGCCAGCAGCTTAGCCGGGCCCGCTAACTATGGCTACACCTTC
CASSLAGPANYGYTF
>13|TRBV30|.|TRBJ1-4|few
TGTGCCTGGAGTGGGGACGCTGATGAAAAACTGTTTTTT
CAWSGDADEKLFF
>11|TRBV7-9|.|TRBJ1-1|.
TGTGCCAGCAGCCCGGGGTCGGGAGCTTTCTTT
CASSPGSGAFF
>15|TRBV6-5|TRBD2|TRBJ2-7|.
TGTGCCAGCAAAGGGCAAGCGGGAGTCAGCTACGAGCAGTACTTC
CASKGQAGVSYEQYF
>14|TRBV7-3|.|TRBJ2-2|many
TGTGCCAGCAGCTTAGGTCTTAACACCGGGGAGCTGTTTTTT
CASSLGLNTGELFF
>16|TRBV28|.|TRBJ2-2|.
TGTGCCAGCATTCGATCAGGCAGGGCGAACACCGGGGAGCTGTTTTTT
CASIRSGRANTGELFF
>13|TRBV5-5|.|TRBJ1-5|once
TGTGCCAGCAGCTTGTCCGGACCGCGGGCCCAGCATTTT
CASSLSGPRAQHF
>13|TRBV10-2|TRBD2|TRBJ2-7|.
TGCGCCAGCGTAGCGGGGGTTCGTGGCGAGCAGTACTTC
CASVAGVRGEQYF
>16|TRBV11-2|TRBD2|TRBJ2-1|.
TGTGCCAGCAGCACTACAAGCGGGAGTTCCTACAATGAGCAGTTCTTC
CASSTTSGSSYNEQFF
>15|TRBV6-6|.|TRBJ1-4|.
TGTGCCAGCAGTTATCTCGGACAGACTAATGAAAAACTGTTTTTT
CASSYLGQTNEKLFF
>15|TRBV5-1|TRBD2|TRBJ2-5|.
TGCGCCAGCAGCGGAGGGACTAGCGGGACGGAGACCCAGTACTTC
CASSGGTSGTETQYF
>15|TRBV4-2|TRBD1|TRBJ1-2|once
TGTGCCAGCAGCCAGCAGGGGGAAATGGGCTATGGCTACACCTTC
CASSQQGEMGYGYTF
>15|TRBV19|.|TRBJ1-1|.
TGTGCCAGTAGTACCCGGGGTCCTTGGGGCACTGAAGCTTTCTTT
CASSTRGPWGTEAFF
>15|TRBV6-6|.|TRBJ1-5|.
TGTGCCAGCAGTTACGAGGGACATAGCAATCAGCCCCAGCATTTT
CASSYEGHSNQPQHF
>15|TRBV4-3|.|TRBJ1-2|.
TGCGCCAGCAGCCTGGGCGGGTCCGGCCTCTATGGCTACACCTTC
CASSLGGSGLYGYTF
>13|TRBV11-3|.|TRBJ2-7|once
TGTGCCAGCAGCTACGCTGGGGCCTACGAGCAGTACTTC
CASSYAGAYEQYF
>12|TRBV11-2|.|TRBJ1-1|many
TGTGCCAGCAGCCTTTTTGGGGGCGAAGCTTTCTTT
CASSLFGGEAFF
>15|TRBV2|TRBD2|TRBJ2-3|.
TGTGCCAGCATAAGGACTAGCGGGAGTGCAGATACGCAGTATTTT
CASIRTSGSADTQYF
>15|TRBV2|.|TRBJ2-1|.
TGTGCCAGCAGTGAATTTCGCTCAGAGGGCAATGAGCAGTTCTTC
CASSEFRSEGNEQFF
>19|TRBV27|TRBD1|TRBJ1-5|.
TGTGCCAGCAGTTTATGGGGGACAGGGGTCGCTTATAGCAATCAGCCCCAGCATTTT
CASSLWGTGVAYSNQPQHF
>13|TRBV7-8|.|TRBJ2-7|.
TGTGCCAGCAGCTTACCCTCCTTAGCGGCCGCCGCCTTC
CASSLPSLAAAAF
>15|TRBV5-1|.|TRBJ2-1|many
TGCGCCAGCAGCTTGGGACAGAGGACCTACAATGAGCAGTTCTTC
CASSLGQRTYNEQFF
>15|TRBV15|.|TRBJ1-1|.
TGTGCCACCAGCAGAGCGCGAGGTGTGGACACTGAAGCTTTCTTT
CATSRARGVDTEAFF
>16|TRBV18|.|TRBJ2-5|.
TGTGCCAGCTCACCTCGCCCGGGACACTTCCAAGAGACCCAGTACTTC
CASSPRPGHFQETQYF
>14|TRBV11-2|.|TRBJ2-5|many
TGTGCCAGCAGCCCCACGGGACCTCAAGAGACCCAGTACTTC
CASSPTGPQETQYF
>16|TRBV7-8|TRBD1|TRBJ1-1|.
TGTGCCAGCAGCCCATACACGATACAGGGGGGGGCTGAAGCTTTCTTT
CASSPYTIQGGAEAFF
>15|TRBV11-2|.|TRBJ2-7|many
TGTGCCAGCAGTTTCCTCCGCTACTCACCCTACGAGCAGTACTTC
CASSFLRYSPYEQYF